Shown below are 14 T cell receptor beta chains from a single sample sequenced in a study of T cells after posttransplantation cyclophosphamide. Generated by immunoSEQ multiplex PCR, the TCRdb table keeps only in-frame clones and is missing some. The sample consists of 66,000 or so clones, 90% to 95% of them appearing once. The sequencing input was PBMCs. The receptors shown here come from a woman in her twenties or thirties in good health and a related stem cell transplant donor.

This CDR3 is CASSFSGTGDEKLFF. CDR3 nucleotide sequence: TGCGCCAGCAGTTTCTCCGGGACAGGGGATGAAAAACTGTTTTTT. The rearrangement links TRBV5-1 to TRBJ1-4; 10 nucleotides agree with TRBD1. Per germline, CDR1 SGHRS and CDR2 YFSETQ. V was pared by 5 bases and J by 6 bases, with 7 bases of the junction left unmatched. The CDR3 contains 15 residues.

The chain recombines TRBV2 with TRBJ1-2; no definite D call. CDR1 and CDR2 (germline): SNHLY, FYNNEI. The CDR3 runs to 13 residues. With 5 bases removed from V and 0 bases from J, the gap between germline ends came to 7 bases. The CDR3 reads CASSFQANYGYTF. The CDR3 bases are TGTGCCAGCAGTTTCCAGGCTAACTATGGCTACACCTTC.

The V and J genes are TRBV27 and TRBJ2-7, with D tentatively TRBD2 (6 bases). The CDR3 has 19 residues. In germline, CDR1 is MNHEY, CDR2 SMNVEV (reference sequence). V lost 5 bases and J 0 bases, leaving 26 bases between the germline ends. CDR3 residues: CASSPLTGRTTKSSYEQYF. The CDR3 region has the DNA TGTGCCAGCAGTCCTTTAACAGGTCGGACTACCAAGAGCTCCTACGAGCAGTACTTC.

This clone was seen only once. V and J are TRBV7-8 and TRBJ2-1; no clear D. Germline assignment: CDR1 SGHVS and CDR2 FQNEAQ. This CDR3 region has 15 residues. Trimming cost V 5 bases and J 9 bases, with 20 bases left between them. CDR3 loop: CASSPRTQEVGEQFF. The CDR3 DNA sequence: TGTGCCAGCAGCCCACGGACCCAAGAAGTGGGTGAGCAGTTCTTC.

This chain links TRBV10-3 with TRBJ1-2; perhaps TRBD1 as D (5 bases). The CDR3 is made up of 12 amino acids. CDR1 is ENHRY and CDR2 is SYGVKD in the germline V gene. Trimming shortened V by 10 bases and J by 1 base, and 10 bases separated the two germline ends. The CDR3 sequence: CASRDLNYGYTF. The CDR3 DNA is TGTGCCAGCAGGGACCTTAACTATGGCTACACCTTC.

The chain combines TRBV4-1 with TRBJ2-7; D may match TRBD1 or TRBD2 (5 bases each). Trimming took off 3 bases at V and 2 bases at J, with 11 bases between the two ends. CDR1 and CDR2 (germline): MGHRA, YSYEKL. The CDR3 consists of 14 residues. CDR3 coding DNA: TGCGCCAGCAGCCATCCGGGACGAACCTACGAGCAGTACTTC. Translating gives CASSHPGRTYEQYF.

The chain recombines TRBV19 with TRBJ1-2; a possible D gene is TRBD1 (6 bases). There are 15 residues in the CDR3. The germline CDR1 and CDR2 sequences are LNHDA and SQIVND (reference sequence). Trimming removed 1 base at V and 7 bases at J, with 16 bases between. This CDR3 is CASSIVPTGHLGYTF. CDR3 in DNA: TGTGCCAGTAGTATAGTCCCCACAGGGCATCTTGGCTACACCTTC.

This clone appeared a single time. The chain employs TRBV6-6 and TRBJ1-2; D remains ambiguous. V lost 2 bases, J lost 3 bases, and 16 bases lay in between. Germline CDR1 MNHNY, CDR2 SVGAGI (reference sequence). The CDR3 totals 16 residues. The CDR3 here is CASSYLGRTHHYGYTF. CDR3 nucleotide sequence: TGTGCCAGCAGTTACCTAGGACGCACACACCACTATGGCTACACCTTC.

The chain recombines TRBV19 with TRBJ1-2; TRBD1 aligns across 7 bases. The germline CDR1 and CDR2 sequences are LNHDA and SQIVND (reference sequence). The trim removed 0 bases at V and 7 bases at J, leaving 5 bases unmatched. The CDR3 has 14 residues. CDR3 protein: CASSIESTGIGYTF. In DNA, the CDR3 is TGTGCCAGTAGTATAGAATCGACAGGGATTGGCTACACCTTC.

This chain uses TRBV19 with TRBJ2-3, with 7 nucleotides matching TRBD2. Germline-derived CDR1 and CDR2 are LNHDA and SQIVND (reference sequence). The J segment lost 2 bases and the V segment lost 10 bases, leaving 6 bases of the junction unmatched. This CDR3 is 13 amino acids long. The CDR3 DNA follows: TGTGCCACCGCGGGAGCGAACACAGATACGCAGTATTTT. This codes for CATAGANTDTQYF.

V usage is TRBV7-2 and J usage is TRBJ2-3, with D maybe TRBD2 (6 bases). Germline CDR1 SGHTA, CDR2 FQGNSA. The V and J ends lost 1 base and 2 bases respectively, with 16 bases between them. The CDR3 is made up of 17 amino acids. CDR3: CASSLDGEAGLTDTQYF. The CDR3 nucleotides are TGTGCCAGCAGCTTAGACGGAGAGGCGGGACTCACAGATACGCAGTATTTT.

The chain uses TRBV19 and TRBJ1-1; the match to TRBD1 covers 7 bases. The germline V gene has CDR1 LNHDA and CDR2 SQIVND (reference sequence). J was trimmed by 0 bases and V by 6 bases; bases with no gene match: 4. CDR3 length: 14 residues. The CDR3 nucleotides read TGTGCCAGTAGGGGACAGCCCATGAACACTGAAGCTTTCTTT. Translation: CASRGQPMNTEAFF. Using reference TRBV19 and TRBJ1-1 for the parts outside the CDR3, the full variable domain is DGGITQSPKYLFRKEGQNVTLSCEQNLNHDAMYWYRQDPGQGLRLIYYSQIVNDFQKGDIAEGYSVSREKKESFPLTVTSAQKNPTAFYLCASRGQPMNTEAFFGQGTRLTVV.

The chain recombines TRBV4-3 with TRBJ1-3; D is unresolved. In germline, CDR1 is LGHNA, CDR2 YSLEER. V gave up 0 bases and J gave up 3 bases, with 12 bases separating them. The CDR3 is made up of 16 amino acids. The CDR3 sequence is CASSQDYVAGGNTIYF. The CDR3 DNA reads as TGCGCCAGCAGCCAAGATTACGTCGCGGGTGGAAACACCATATATTTT.

The chain uses TRBV5-8 and TRBJ1-4, with 7 bases identical to TRBD1. Germline V CDR1 and CDR2: SGHTS, YDEGEE. J lost 5 bases, V lost 2 bases, and 6 bases had no gene match. The CDR3 is 15 residues long. The CDR3 spells CASSLGTALNEKLFF. The CDR3 DNA reads TGTGCCAGCAGCTTAGGGACAGCCTTAAATGAAAAACTGTTTTTT.